The count of the clone carrying this T cell receptor (beta chain) is one. The sample comes from a study of blood T cell repertoires in COVID-19. Study as a whole: From T cells, B-cell-depleted T cells, or PBMCs came the material, which was cDNA or gDNA.

Germline CDR1 and CDR2: LNHNV and YYDKDF (reference sequence). V was pared by 0 bases and J by 5 bases, with 13 bases between. The CDR3 loop spans 15 amino acids. Profiled with immunoSEQ multiplex PCR; TCRdb holds only in-frame clones, not every one. Of around 43,000 clones in the sample, approximately 80% were seen once. The sequenced sample consisted of peripheral blood. The chain is built from TRBV15 and TRBJ1-2, with D possibly matching TRBD1 (6 bases). The source is a man between 70 and 80 years old with acute or convalescent COVID-19. CDR3 amino acids: CATSRDLDSAYGYTF. In DNA, the CDR3 is TGTGCCACCAGCAGAGATCTGGACAGCGCGTATGGCTACACCTTC.